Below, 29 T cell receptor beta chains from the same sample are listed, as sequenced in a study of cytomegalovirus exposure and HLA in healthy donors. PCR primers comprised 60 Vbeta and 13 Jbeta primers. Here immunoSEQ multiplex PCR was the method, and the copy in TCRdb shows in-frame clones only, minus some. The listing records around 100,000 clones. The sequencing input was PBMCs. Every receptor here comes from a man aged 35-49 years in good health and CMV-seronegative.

The CDR3 reads CAWSVMWGALYTGELFF. CDR3 in DNA: TGTGCCTGGAGTGTCATGTGGGGCGCGCTGTACACCGGGGAGCTGTTTTTT. The genes are TRBV30 and TRBJ2-2; maybe TRBD1 (5 bases). V was trimmed by 0 bases and J by 3 bases, leaving 17 bases between them. In germline, CDR1 is GTSNPN, CDR2 SVGIG (reference sequence). The CDR3 contains 17 residues.

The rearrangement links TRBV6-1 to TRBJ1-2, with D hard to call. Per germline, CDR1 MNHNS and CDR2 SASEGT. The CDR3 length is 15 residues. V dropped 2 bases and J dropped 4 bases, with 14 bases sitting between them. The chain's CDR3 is CASSELFGRSYGYTF. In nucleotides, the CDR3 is TGTGCCAGCAGTGAATTGTTCGGCAGGTCCTATGGCTACACCTTC.

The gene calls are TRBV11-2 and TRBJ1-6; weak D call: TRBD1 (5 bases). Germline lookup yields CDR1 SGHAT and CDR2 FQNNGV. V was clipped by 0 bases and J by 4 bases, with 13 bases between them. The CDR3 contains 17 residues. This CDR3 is CASSLDGATRYNSPLHF. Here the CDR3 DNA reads TGTGCCAGCAGCTTAGATGGGGCGACACGGTATAATTCACCCCTCCACTTT. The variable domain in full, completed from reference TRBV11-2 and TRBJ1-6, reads EAGVAQSPRYKIIEKRQSVAFWCNPISGHATLYWYQQILGQGPKLLIQFQNNGVVDDSQLPKDRFSAERLKGVDSTLKIQPAKLEDSAVYLCASSLDGATRYNSPLHFGNGTRLTVT.

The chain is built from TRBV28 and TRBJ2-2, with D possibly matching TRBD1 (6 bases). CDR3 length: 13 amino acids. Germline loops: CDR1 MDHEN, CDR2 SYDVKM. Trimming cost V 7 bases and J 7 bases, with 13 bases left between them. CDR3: CASINTGYGELFF. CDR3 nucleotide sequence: TGTGCCAGCATTAATACAGGGTACGGGGAGCTGTTTTTT.

The CDR3 reads CASSPPGLARHEQFF. CDR3 coding DNA: TGTGCCAGCAGCCCCCCGGGACTAGCGCGTCATGAGCAGTTCTTC. The chain combines TRBV7-2 with TRBJ2-1; 10 bases map to TRBD2. V gave up 5 bases and J gave up 8 bases; unmatched junction bases: 9. Germline V CDR1 and CDR2: SGHTA, FQGNSA. The CDR3 is made up of 15 amino acids.

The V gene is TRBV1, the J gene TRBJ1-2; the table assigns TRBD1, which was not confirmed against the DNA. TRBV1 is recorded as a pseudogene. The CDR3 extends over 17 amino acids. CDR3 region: CTSSQNPDRSANYGYTF. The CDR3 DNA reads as TGCACCAGCAGCCAAAACCCCGACAGATCAGCTAACTATGGCTACACCTTC.

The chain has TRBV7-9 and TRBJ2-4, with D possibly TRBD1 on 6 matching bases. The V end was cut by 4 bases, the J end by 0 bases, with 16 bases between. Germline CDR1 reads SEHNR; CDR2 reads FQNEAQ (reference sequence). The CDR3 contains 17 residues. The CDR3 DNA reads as TGTGCCAGCAGCTCAGGGACAAAGGCACTAGCCAAAAACATTCAGTACTTC. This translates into CASSSGTKALAKNIQYF.

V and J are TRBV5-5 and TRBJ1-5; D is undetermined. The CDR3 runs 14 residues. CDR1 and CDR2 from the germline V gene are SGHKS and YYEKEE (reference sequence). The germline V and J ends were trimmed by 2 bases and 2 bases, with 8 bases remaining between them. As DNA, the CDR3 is TGTGCCAGCAGCTTAGCGGTTCGCAATCAGCCCCAGCATTTT. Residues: CASSLAVRNQPQHF.

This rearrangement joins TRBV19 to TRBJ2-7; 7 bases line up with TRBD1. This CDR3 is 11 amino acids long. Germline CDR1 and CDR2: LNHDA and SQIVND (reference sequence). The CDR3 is CASAGGYEQYF. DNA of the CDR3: TGTGCTTCGGCAGGGGGCTACGAGCAGTACTTC.

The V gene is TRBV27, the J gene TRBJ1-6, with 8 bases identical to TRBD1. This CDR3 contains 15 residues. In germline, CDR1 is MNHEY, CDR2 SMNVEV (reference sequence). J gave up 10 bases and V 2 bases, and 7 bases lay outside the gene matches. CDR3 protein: CASSLDWTGKSPLHF. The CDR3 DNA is TGTGCCAGCAGTTTAGATTGGACAGGGAAATCACCCCTCCACTTT.

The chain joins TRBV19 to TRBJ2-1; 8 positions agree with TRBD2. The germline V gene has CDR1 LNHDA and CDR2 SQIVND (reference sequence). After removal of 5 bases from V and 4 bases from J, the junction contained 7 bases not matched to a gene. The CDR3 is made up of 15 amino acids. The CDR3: CASSLTSGGYNEQFF. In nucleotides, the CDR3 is TGTGCCAGTAGTCTTACTAGCGGCGGGTACAATGAGCAGTTCTTC.

Here the CDR3 reads CASSLGGQGTYEQYF. The CDR3 DNA follows: TGCGCCAGCAGCTTGGGGGGACAGGGGACCTACGAGCAGTACTTC. The rearrangement links TRBV5-1 to TRBJ2-7, with 10 bases lining up with TRBD1. Per germline, CDR1 SGHRS and CDR2 YFSETQ. The CDR3 consists of 15 residues. The V gene end was trimmed by 0 bases and the J gene end by 2 bases; junction bases not matched to a gene: 2.

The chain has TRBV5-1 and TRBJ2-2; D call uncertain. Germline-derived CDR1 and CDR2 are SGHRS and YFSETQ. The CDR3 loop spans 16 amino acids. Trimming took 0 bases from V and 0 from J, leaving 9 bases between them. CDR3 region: CASSLVEAANTGELFF. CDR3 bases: TGCGCCAGCAGCTTGGTTGAGGCGGCGAACACCGGGGAGCTGTTTTTT.

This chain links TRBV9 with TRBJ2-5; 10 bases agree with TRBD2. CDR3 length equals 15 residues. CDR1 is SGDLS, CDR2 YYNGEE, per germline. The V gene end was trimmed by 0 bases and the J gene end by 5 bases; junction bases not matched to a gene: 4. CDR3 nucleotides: TGTGCCAGCAGCGTAGTTGGGACTAGCGTCGAGACCCAGTACTTC. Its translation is CASSVVGTSVETQYF.

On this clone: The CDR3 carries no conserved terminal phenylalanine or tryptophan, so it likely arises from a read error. CDR3 coding DNA: TGCGCCAGCAGCTTAGACAGGGGAAATGGCTACACCCTC. Its translation: CASSLDRGNGYTL. V gene TRBV5-1 combines with J gene TRBJ1-2, with 8 bases aligning to TRBD1. The V gene's germline CDR1 is SGHRS and CDR2 YFSETQ. J lost 6 bases, V lost 2 bases, and 3 bases had no gene match. The CDR3 consists of 13 residues.

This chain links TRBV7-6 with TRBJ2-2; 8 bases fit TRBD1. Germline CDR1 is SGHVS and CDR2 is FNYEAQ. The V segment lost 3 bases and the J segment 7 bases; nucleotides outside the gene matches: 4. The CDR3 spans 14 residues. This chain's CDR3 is CASSFQGAGGELFF. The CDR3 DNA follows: TGTGCCAGCAGCTTTCAGGGGGCTGGCGGGGAGCTGTTTTTT.

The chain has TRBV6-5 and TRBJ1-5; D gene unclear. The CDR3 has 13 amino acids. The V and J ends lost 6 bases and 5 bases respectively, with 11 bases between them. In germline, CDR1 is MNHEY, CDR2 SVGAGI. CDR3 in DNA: TGTGCCAGCAGCCCCCTAATAGATCAGCCCCAGCATTTT. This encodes CASSPLIDQPQHF.

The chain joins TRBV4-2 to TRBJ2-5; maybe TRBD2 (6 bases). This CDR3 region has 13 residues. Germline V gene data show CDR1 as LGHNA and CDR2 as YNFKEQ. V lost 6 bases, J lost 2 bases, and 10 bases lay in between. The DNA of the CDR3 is TGTGCCAGCAGTCGGGACTCACAAGAGACCCAGTACTTC. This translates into CASSRDSQETQYF.

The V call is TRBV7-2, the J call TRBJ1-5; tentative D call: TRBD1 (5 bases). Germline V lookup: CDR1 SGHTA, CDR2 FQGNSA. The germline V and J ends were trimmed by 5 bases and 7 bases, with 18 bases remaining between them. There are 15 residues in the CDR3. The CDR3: CASSPTPRGGQPQHF. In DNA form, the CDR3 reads TGTGCCAGCAGCCCCACTCCAAGGGGTGGGCAGCCCCAGCATTTT.

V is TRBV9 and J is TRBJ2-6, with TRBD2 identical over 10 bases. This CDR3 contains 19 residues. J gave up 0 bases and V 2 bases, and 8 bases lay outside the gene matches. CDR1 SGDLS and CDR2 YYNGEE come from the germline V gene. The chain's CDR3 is CASSVASGSAGSGANVLTF. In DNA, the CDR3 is TGTGCCAGCAGCGTTGCTAGCGGGAGCGCCGGCTCTGGGGCCAACGTCCTGACTTTC.

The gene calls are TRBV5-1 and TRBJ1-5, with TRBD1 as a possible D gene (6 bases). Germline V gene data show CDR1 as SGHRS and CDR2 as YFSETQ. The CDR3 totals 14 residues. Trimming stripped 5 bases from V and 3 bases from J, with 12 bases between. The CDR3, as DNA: TGCGCCAGCAGGTCAGGGGATTTCAATCAGCCCCAGCATTTT. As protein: CASRSGDFNQPQHF.

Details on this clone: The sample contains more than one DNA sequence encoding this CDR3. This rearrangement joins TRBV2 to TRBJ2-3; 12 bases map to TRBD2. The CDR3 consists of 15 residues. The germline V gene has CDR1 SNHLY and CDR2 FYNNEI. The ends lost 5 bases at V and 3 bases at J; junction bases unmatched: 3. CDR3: CASSPTSGGTDTQYF. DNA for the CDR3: TGTGCCAGCAGTCCGACTAGCGGGGGAACAGATACGCAGTATTTT. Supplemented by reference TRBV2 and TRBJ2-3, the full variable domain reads EPEVTQTPSHQVTQMGQEVILRCVPISNHLYFYWYRQILGQKVEFLVSFYNNEISEKSEIFDDQFSVERPDGSNFTLKIRSTKLEDSAMYFCASSPTSGGTDTQYFGPGTRLTVL.

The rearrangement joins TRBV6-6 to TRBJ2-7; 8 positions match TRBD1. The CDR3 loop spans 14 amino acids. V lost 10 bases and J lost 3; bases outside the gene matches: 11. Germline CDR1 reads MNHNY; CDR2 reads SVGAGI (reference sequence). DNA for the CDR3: TGTGCCAACAGGAGACAGGGGTTGGACTACGAGCAGTACTTC. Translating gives CANRRQGLDYEQYF.

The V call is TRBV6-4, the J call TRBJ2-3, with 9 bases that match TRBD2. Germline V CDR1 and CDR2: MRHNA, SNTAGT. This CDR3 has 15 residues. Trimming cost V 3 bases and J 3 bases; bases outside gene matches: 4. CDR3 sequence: CASSELAGSTDTQYF. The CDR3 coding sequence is TGTGCCAGCAGTGAGCTAGCGGGGTCGACAGATACGCAGTATTTT.

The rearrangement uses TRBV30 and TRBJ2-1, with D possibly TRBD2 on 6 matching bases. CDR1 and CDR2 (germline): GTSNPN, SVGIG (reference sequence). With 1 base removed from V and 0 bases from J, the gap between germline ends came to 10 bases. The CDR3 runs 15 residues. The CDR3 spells CAWSGSGVSYNEQFF. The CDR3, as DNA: TGTGCCTGGAGTGGGTCGGGGGTCTCCTACAATGAGCAGTTCTTC.

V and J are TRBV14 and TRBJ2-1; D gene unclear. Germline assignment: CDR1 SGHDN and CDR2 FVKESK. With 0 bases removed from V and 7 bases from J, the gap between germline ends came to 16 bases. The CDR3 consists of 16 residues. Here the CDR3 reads CASSQDWWSLRNEQFF. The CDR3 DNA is TGTGCCAGCAGCCAAGATTGGTGGAGCCTAAGGAATGAGCAGTTCTTC.

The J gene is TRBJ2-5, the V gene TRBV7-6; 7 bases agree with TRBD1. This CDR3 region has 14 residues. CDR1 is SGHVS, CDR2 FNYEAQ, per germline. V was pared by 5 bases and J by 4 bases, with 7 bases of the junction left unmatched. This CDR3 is CASSRTTGSETQYF. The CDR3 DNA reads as TGTGCCAGCAGCCGCACGACAGGGTCAGAGACCCAGTACTTC.

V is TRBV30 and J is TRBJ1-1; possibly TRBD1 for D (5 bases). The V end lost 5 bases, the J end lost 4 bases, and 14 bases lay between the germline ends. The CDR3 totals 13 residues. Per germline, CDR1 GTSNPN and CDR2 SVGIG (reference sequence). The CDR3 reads CAWGRAIGTEAFF. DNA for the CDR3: TGTGCCTGGGGCAGGGCCATTGGCACTGAAGCTTTCTTT.

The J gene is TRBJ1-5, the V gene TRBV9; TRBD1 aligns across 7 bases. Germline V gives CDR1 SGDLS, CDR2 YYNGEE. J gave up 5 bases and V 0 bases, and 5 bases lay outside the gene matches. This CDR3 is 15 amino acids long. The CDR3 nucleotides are TGTGCCAGCAGCGTAGACGGGGACAGTTATCAGCCCCAGCATTTT. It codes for CASSVDGDSYQPQHF. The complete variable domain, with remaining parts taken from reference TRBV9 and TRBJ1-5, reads DSGVTQTPKHLITATGQRVTLRCSPRSGDLSVYWYQQSLDQGLQFLIQYYNGEERAKGNILERFSAQQFPDLHSELNLSSLELGDSALYFCASSVDGDSYQPQHFGDGTRLSIL.